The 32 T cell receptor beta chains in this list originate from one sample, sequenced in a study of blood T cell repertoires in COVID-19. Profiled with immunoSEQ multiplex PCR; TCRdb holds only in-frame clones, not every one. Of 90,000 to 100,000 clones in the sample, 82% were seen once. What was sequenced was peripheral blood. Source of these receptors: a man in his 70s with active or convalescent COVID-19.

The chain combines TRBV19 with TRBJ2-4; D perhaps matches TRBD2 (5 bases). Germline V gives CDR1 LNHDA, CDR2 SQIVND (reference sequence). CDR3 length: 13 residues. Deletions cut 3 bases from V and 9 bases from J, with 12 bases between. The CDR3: CASSMSTRPIQYF. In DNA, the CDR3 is TGTGCCAGTAGTATGTCCACTAGACCCATTCAGTACTTC.

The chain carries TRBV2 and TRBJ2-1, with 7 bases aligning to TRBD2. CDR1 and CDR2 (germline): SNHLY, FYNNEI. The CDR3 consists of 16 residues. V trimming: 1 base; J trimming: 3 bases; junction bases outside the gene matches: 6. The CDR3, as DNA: TGTGCCAGCAGTGAAGAGGGCGCGGGGGTCTACAATGAGCAGTTCTTC. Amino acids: CASSEEGAGVYNEQFF.

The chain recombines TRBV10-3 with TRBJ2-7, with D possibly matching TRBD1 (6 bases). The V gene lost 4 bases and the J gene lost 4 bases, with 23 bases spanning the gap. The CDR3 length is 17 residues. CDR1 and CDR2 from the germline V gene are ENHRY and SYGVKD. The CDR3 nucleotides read TGTGCCATCAGTGGAGGGGAACAGGGATCGAGATTATACGAGCAGTACTTC. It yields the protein CAISGGEQGSRLYEQYF.

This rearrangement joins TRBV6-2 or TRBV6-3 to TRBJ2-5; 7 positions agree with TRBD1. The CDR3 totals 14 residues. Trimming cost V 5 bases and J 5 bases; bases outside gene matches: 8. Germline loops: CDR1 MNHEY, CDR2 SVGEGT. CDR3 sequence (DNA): TGTGCCAGCAGTACCGGGACAGTAACGGAGACCCAGTACTTC. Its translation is CASSTGTVTETQYF.

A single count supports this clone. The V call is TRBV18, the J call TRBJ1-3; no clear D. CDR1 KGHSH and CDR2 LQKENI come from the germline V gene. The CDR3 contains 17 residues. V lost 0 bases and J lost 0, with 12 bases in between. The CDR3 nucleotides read TGTGCCAGCTCACCACCTTCCTACCGGAGCTCTGGAAACACCATATATTTT. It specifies CASSPPSYRSSGNTIYF.

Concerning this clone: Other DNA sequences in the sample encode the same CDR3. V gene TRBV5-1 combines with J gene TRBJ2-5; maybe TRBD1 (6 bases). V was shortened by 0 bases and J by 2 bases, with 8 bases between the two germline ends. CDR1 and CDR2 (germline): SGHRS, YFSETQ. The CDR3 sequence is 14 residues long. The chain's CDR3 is CASSLGQAQETQYF. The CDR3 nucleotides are TGCGCCAGCAGCTTGGGACAGGCTCAAGAGACCCAGTACTTC.

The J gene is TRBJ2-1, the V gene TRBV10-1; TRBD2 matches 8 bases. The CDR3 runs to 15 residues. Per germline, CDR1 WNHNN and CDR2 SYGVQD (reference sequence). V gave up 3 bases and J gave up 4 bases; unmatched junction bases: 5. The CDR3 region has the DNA TGCGCCAGCAGTGACCAGCGGGGGAGATACAATGAGCAGTTCTTC. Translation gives CASSDQRGRYNEQFF.

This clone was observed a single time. The CDR3 sequence: CASSPTASSYNSPLHF. As DNA, the CDR3 is TGTGCCAGCTCACCGACAGCTAGCTCCTATAATTCACCCCTCCACTTT. The chain couples TRBV18 to TRBJ1-6; D perhaps matches TRBD1 (5 bases). V was pared by 3 bases and J by 0 bases, with 9 bases between. This CDR3 has 16 residues. Germline CDR1 reads KGHSH; CDR2 reads LQKENI.

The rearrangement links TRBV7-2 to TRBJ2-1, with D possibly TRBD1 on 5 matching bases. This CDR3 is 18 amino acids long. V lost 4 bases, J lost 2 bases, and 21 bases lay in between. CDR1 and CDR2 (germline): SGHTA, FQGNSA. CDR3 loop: CASSSRLTAESPYNEQFF. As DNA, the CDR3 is TGTGCCAGCAGCTCCCGGTTGACAGCCGAATCTCCCTACAATGAGCAGTTCTTC.

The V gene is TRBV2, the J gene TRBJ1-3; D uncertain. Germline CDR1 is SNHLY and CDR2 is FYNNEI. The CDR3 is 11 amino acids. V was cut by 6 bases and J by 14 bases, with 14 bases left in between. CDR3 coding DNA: TGTGCCAGCAGAGGAGGATCCTCCTTATATTTT. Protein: CASRGGSSLYF. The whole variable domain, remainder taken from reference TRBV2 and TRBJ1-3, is EPEVTQTPSHQVTQMGQEVILRCVPISNHLYFYWYRQILGQKVEFLVSFYNNEISEKSEIFDDQFSVERPDGSNFTLKIRSTKLEDSAMYFCASRGGSSLYFGEGSWLTVV.

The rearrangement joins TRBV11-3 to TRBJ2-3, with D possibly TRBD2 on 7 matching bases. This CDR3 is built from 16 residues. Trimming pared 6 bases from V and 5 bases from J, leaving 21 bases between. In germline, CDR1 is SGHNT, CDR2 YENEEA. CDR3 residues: CASRPEGGGSGDTQYF. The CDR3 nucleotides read TGTGCCAGCAGACCTGAGGGGGGGGGCTCAGGAGATACGCAGTATTTT.

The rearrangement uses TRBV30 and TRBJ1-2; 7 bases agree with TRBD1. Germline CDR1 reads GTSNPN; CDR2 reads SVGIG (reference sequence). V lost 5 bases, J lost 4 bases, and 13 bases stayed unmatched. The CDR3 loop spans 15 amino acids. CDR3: CAWAEDRNTIYGYTF. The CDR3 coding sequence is TGTGCCTGGGCGGAGGACAGGAATACCATCTATGGCTACACCTTC.

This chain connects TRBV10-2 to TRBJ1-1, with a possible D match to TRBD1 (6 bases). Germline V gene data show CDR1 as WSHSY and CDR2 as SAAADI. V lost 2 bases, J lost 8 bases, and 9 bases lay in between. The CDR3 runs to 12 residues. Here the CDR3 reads CASSEDRREAFF. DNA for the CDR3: TGCGCCAGCAGTGAGGACAGGCGCGAAGCTTTCTTT.

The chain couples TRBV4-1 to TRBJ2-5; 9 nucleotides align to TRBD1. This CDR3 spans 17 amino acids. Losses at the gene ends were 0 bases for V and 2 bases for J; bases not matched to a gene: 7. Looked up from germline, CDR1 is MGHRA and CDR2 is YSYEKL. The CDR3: CASSQDDTGGFQETQYF. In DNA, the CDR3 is TGCGCCAGCAGCCAAGACGACACAGGGGGCTTTCAAGAGACCCAGTACTTC.

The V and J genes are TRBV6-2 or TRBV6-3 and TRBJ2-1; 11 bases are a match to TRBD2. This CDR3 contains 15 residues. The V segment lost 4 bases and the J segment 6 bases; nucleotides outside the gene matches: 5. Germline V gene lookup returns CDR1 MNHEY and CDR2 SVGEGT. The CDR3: CASSSGTSGSNEQFF. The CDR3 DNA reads TGTGCCAGCAGTTCCGGGACTAGCGGATCCAATGAGCAGTTCTTC.

The CDR3 protein is CASSATGGNRQYF. CDR3 in DNA: TGTGCCAGCAGCGCGACAGGGGGGAATAGACAGTATTTT. The V call is TRBV3-1 (or the pseudogene TRBV3-2), the J call TRBJ2-3; 9 nucleotides align to TRBD1. The CDR3 is 13 residues long. CDR1 and CDR2 (germline): LGHDT, YNNKEL (reference sequence). The ends lost 5 bases at V and 12 bases at J; junction bases unmatched: 9.

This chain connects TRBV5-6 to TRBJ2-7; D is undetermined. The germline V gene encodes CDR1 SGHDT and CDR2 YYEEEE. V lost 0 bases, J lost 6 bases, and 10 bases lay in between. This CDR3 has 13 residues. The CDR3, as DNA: TGTGCCAGCAGCTTGGATACGGAGCGCGAGCAGTACTTC. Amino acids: CASSLDTEREQYF. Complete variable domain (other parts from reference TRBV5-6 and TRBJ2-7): DAGVTQSPTHLIKTRGQQVTLRCSPKSGHDTVSWYQQALGQGPQFIFQYYEEEERQRGNFPDRFSGHQFPNYSSELNVNALLLGDSALYLCASSLDTEREQYFGPGTRLTVT.

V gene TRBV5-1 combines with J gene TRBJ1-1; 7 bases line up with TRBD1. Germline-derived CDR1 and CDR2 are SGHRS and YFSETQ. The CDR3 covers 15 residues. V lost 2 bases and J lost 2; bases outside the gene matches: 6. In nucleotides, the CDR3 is TGCGCCAGCAGCTTTACGACAGGGTATAACACTGAAGCTTTCTTT. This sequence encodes CASSFTTGYNTEAFF.

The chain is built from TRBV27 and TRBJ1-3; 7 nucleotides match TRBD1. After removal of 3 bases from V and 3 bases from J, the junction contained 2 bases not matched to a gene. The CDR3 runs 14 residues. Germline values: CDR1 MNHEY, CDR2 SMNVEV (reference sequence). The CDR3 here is CASSLRQGGNTIYF. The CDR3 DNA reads TGTGCCAGCAGTTTGAGACAGGGTGGAAACACCATATATTTT.

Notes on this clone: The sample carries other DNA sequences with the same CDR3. The DNA for the CDR3 is TGTGCCAGCAGCCAGGGGGGACAGGGTCGGGGCTACACCTTC. Its translation is CASSQGGQGRGYTF. The genes are TRBV3-1 (or the pseudogene TRBV3-2) and TRBJ1-2; 9 positions match TRBD1. With V trimmed by 3 bases and J by 8 bases, 7 bases remained unmatched. Germline CDR1 is LGHDT and CDR2 is YNNKEL (reference sequence). The CDR3 runs 14 residues.

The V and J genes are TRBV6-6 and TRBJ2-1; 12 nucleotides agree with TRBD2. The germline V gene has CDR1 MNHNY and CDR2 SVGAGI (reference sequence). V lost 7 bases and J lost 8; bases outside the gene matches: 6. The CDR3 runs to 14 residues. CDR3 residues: CASIPASGGDEQFF. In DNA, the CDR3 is TGTGCCAGCATCCCCGCTAGCGGGGGGGATGAGCAGTTCTTC.

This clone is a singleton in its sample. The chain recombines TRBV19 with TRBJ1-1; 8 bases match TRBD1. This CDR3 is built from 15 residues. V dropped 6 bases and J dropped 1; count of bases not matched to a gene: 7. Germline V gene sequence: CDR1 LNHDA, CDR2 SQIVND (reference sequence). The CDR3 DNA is TGTGCCAGTAGACCGCAGGGGGCGCGGAACACTGAAGCTTTCTTT. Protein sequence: CASRPQGARNTEAFF.

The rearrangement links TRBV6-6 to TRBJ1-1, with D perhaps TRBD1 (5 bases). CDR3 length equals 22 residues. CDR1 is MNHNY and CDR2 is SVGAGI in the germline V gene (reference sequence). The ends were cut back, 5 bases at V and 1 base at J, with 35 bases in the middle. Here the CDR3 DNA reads TGTGCCAGCAGTCCTACCGGGTTAAAGGGGCCTTGGCCGTATATTTGGAACACTGAAGCTTTCTTT. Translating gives CASSPTGLKGPWPYIWNTEAFF.

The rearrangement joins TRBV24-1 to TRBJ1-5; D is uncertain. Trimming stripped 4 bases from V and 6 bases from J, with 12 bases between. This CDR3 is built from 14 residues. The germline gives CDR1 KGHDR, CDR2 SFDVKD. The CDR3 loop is CATSDSRAGQPQHF. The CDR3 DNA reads TGTGCCACCAGTGACTCCCGGGCGGGTCAGCCCCAGCATTTT.

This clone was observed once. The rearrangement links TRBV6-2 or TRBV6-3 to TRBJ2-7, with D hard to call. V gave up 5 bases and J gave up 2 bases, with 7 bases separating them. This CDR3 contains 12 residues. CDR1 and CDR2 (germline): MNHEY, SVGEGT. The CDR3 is CASSNSPYEQYF. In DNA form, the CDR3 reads TGTGCCAGCAGTAACAGTCCCTACGAGCAGTACTTC.

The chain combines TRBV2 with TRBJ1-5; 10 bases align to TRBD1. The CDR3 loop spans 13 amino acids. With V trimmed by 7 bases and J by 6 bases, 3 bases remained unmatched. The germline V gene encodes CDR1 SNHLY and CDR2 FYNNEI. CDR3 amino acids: CASKGTGVQPQHF. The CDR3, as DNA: TGTGCCAGCAAGGGGACAGGGGTTCAGCCCCAGCATTTT.

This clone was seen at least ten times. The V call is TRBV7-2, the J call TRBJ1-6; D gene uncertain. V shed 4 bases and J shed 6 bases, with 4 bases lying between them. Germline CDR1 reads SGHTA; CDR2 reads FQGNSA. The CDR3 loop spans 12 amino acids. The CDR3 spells CASSWANSPLHF. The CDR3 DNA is TGTGCCAGCAGCTGGGCTAATTCACCCCTCCACTTT.

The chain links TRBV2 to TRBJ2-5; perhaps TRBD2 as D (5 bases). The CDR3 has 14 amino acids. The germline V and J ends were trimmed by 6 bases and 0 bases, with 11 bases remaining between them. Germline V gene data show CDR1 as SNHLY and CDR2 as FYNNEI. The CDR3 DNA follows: TGTGCCAGCAGCCCCGACTATAACCAAGAGACCCAGTACTTC. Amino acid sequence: CASSPDYNQETQYF. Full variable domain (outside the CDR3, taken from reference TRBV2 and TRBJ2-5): EPEVTQTPSHQVTQMGQEVILRCVPISNHLYFYWYRQILGQKVEFLVSFYNNEISEKSEIFDDQFSVERPDGSNFTLKIRSTKLEDSAMYFCASSPDYNQETQYFGPGTRLLVL.

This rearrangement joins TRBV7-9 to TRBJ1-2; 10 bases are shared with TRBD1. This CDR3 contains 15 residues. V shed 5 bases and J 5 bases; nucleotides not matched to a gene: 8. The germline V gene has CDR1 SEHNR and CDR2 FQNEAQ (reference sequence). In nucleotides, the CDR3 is TGTGCCAGCAGCACAAGACAGGGGGCTGAATATGGCTACACCTTC. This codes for CASSTRQGAEYGYTF.

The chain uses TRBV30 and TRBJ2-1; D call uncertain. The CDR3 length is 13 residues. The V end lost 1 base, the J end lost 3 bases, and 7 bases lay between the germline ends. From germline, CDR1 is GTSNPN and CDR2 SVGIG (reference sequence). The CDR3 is CAWSELYYNEQFF. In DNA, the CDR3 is TGTGCCTGGAGTGAACTCTACTACAATGAGCAGTTCTTC. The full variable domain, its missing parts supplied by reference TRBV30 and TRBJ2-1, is SQTIHQWPATLVQPVGSPLSLECTVEGTSNPNLYWYRQAAGRGLQLLFYSVGIGQISSEVPQNLSASRPQDRQFILSSKKLLLSDSGFYLCAWSELYYNEQFFGPGTRLTVL.

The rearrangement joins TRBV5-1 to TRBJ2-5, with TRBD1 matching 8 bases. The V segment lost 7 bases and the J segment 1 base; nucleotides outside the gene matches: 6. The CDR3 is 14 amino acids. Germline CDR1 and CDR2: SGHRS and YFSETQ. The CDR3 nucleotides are TGCGCCAGCGGACCCGGGACAGGCCAAGAGACCCAGTACTTC. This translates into CASGPGTGQETQYF.

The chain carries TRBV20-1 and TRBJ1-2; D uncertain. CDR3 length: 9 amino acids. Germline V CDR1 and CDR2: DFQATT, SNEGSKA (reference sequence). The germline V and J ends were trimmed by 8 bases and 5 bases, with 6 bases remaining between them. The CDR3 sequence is CSPLYGYTF. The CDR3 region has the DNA TGCAGTCCACTTTATGGCTACACCTTC.